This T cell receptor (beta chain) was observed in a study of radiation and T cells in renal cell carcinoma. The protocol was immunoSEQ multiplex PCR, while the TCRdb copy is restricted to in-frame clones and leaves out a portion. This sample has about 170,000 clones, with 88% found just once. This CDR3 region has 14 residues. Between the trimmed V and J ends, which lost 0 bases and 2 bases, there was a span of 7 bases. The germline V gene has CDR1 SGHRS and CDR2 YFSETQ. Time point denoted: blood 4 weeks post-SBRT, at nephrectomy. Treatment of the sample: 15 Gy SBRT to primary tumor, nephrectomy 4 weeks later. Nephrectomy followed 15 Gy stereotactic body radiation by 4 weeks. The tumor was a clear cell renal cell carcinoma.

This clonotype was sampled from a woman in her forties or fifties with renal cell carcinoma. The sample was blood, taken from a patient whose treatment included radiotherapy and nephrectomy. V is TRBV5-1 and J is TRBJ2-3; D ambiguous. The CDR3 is CASSLGLVTDTQYF. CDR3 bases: TGCGCCAGCAGCTTGGGCCTAGTCACAGATACGCAGTATTTT.